The source of this TCR beta chain is a study of regulatory dendritic cells for organ transplantation. Study as a whole: Regulatory dendritic cells came from monocytes given vitamin D3 and IL-10.

Measured with immunoSEQ multiplex PCR; TCRdb has only the in-frame clones, and not every one. The sample lists 10,000 to 15,000 clones; nearly 90% were seen once. The CDR3 runs 16 residues. V lost 4 bases to trimming and J lost 1 base; unmatched junction nucleotides: 10. CDR1 and CDR2 (germline): SNHLY, FYNNEI. Points on this clone: The antigen is not known.

Allogeneic regulatory or mature dendritic cells were co-cultured for 5 days with CFSE-labeled sorted T cells at 1:10. FACS sorted CD4+ or CD8+ T cells into CD45RA+ naive and CD45RO+ memory. The receptor was isolated from a human donor in good health. The specimen sequenced was naive CD8+ T cells from blood cultured with regulatory dendritic cells. The subset was: CD45RA+ naive T cells. The chain couples TRBV2 to TRBJ2-7, with 7 bases that match TRBD1. CDR3 sequence reads: CASSGSEGARSYEQYF. The CDR3 nucleotides read TGTGCCAGCAGTGGATCTGAGGGGGCTAGGTCCTACGAGCAGTACTTC.